This T cell receptor beta chain emerged from a study of blood T cell repertoires in COVID-19. About the study: The analysed material was cDNA or gDNA that came from T cells, B-cell-depleted T cells, or PBMCs.

The V segment lost 4 bases and the J segment 4 bases; nucleotides outside the gene matches: 7. The CDR3 has 14 amino acids. Looked up from germline, CDR1 is SGHRS and CDR2 is YFSETQ. Sequenced by immunoSEQ multiplex PCR; TCRdb stores in-frame clones only, minus some. The sample includes around 130,000 clones, roughly 89% of them seen just once. This receptor was obtained from a woman aged 50 to 60 with acute or convalescent COVID-19. Sample: peripheral blood. The chain links TRBV5-1 to TRBJ1-1, with TRBD1 matching 7 bases. The CDR3 DNA reads TGCGCCAGCAGCGGGGGACAGTTGACCACTGAAGCTTTCTTT. Protein sequence: CASSGGQLTTEAFF.